The clone carrying this T cell receptor (beta chain) occurred many times. As yet, its antigen is unknown. The sample is drawn from a study of Graves' ophthalmopathy and Graves' hyperthyroidism. Disease in donors with ophthalmopathy had moderate-to-severe activity, CAS ≥3, NOSPECS ≥4 and under 3 months' duration. General observations from the study: Most expanded thyroid clonotypes above 0.001 frequency also appeared in blood. Ophthalmopathy progression was predicted by the model at approximately 71% sensitivity and about 74% specificity.

As the template, RNA transcripts were used to amplify TCR beta CDR3 regions. HTBI primers served in a first-round RT-PCR, which a second-round multiplex PCR followed. TCRdb fed the multiplex PCR reads into MiXCR, producing one record per CDR3 protein. The sample includes approximately 160,000 distinct CDR3 sequences, about two fifths of them seen just once. CDR3 length: 15 residues. The germline V gene encodes CDR1 SGHNT and CDR2 YENEEA. The ends lost 1 base at V and 1 base at J; junction bases unmatched: 3. This chain connects TRBV11-3 to TRBJ2-7, with TRBD1 matching over 8 bases. Sequenced: peripheral blood. The clonotype originates from a man aged 30 to 45 with Graves' ophthalmopathy. The CDR3 loop is CASSLGTGISYEQYF. The CDR3 nucleotides read TGTGCCAGCAGCTTAGGGACAGGGATATCCTACGAGCAGTACTTC.